The 21 T cell receptor beta chains presented below share a single source sample, sequenced in a study of blood T cell repertoires in COVID-19. Using immunoSEQ multiplex PCR, the repertoire was profiled, and TCRdb retains in-frame clones only, with some absent. The table lists a few hundred thousand clones, around 87% of them singletons. Sequencing was done on a sample of PBMCs or T cells enriched from blood (not recorded which). These receptors were obtained from a man between 35 and 55 years old in a cohort exposed to, infected with or recovered from COVID-19 (not recorded which).

The rearrangement links TRBV6-5 to TRBJ2-1; 8 bases map to TRBD2. The V gene's germline CDR1 is MNHEY and CDR2 SVGAGI. This CDR3 region has 15 residues. The trim removed 6 bases at V and 6 bases at J, leaving 10 bases unmatched. Here the CDR3 reads CASSPLTSGVNEQFF. CDR3 DNA: TGTGCCAGCAGCCCGCTTACTAGCGGAGTCAATGAGCAGTTCTTC.

This chain connects TRBV5-1 to TRBJ2-1; 8 positions match TRBD2. The ends lost 5 bases at V and 5 bases at J; junction bases unmatched: 6. The CDR3 loop spans 14 amino acids. The V gene's germline CDR1 is SGHRS and CDR2 YFSETQ. Written as DNA, the CDR3 is TGCGCCAGCAGTCGGGGGACTAGAGACAATGAGCAGTTCTTC. It encodes CASSRGTRDNEQFF.

The chain combines TRBV9 with TRBJ1-3, with D unclear. The V end lost 3 bases, the J end lost 0 bases, and 10 bases lay between the germline ends. In germline, CDR1 is SGDLS, CDR2 YYNGEE. The length of the CDR3 is 15 residues. DNA of the CDR3: TGTGCCAGCAGCGAAGGGAGGGCCTCTGGAAACACCATATATTTT. Encoded protein: CASSEGRASGNTIYF.

The rearrangement uses TRBV28 and TRBJ1-5; D possibly corresponds to TRBD1 (6 bases). Germline CDR1 MDHEN, CDR2 SYDVKM. This CDR3 contains 14 residues. Trimming removed 8 bases from V and 7 bases from J, with 18 bases in between. The CDR3 loop is CASHEGGATQPQHF. The CDR3, as DNA: TGTGCCAGCCACGAGGGGGGGGCCACCCAGCCCCAGCATTTT.

The chain joins TRBV19 to TRBJ2-1, with TRBD2 matching over 13 bases. Trimming removed 3 bases from V and 12 bases from J; junction bases left unmatched: 5. This CDR3 comprises 14 residues. Germline-derived CDR1 and CDR2 are LNHDA and SQIVND (reference sequence). The CDR3 DNA sequence: TGTGCCAGTAGTATTGGGACTAGCGGGATGGGGCAGTTCTTC. It translates to CASSIGTSGMGQFF.

CDR3 amino acids: CASSIGSGLNEQYF. CDR3 bases: TGTGCCAGTAGTATAGGTAGCGGGCTGAACGAGCAGTACTTC. The J gene is TRBJ2-7, the V gene TRBV19; 7 nucleotides match TRBD2. Per germline, CDR1 LNHDA and CDR2 SQIVND (reference sequence). Unmatched junction bases numbered 5, after V lost 1 base and J lost 5 bases. The CDR3 is 14 residues long.

As concerns this clone: Other DNA sequences in the same sample also yield this CDR3. V gene TRBV28 combines with J gene TRBJ2-2; 8 nucleotides match TRBD2. The V segment lost 4 bases and the J segment 2 bases; nucleotides outside the gene matches: 3. CDR1 and CDR2 from the germline V gene are MDHEN and SYDVKM. The CDR3 spans 15 residues. The CDR3: CASSSSGFNTGELFF. The CDR3 DNA reads TGTGCCAGCAGTTCTAGCGGGTTTAACACCGGGGAGCTGTTTTTT.

The chain carries TRBV13 and TRBJ2-7; 12 positions match TRBD2. The germline gives CDR1 PRHDT, CDR2 FYEKMQ (reference sequence). The CDR3 consists of 14 residues. V was pared by 5 bases and J by 5 bases, with 4 bases of the junction left unmatched. As DNA, the CDR3 is TGTGCCAGCAGCACACTAGCGGGAGGCCACGAGCAGTACTTC. The encoded protein is CASSTLAGGHEQYF.

The chain combines TRBV7-8 with TRBJ2-7; a weak D match, TRBD1 (6 bases). The CDR3 has 14 amino acids. Germline CDR1 SGHVS, CDR2 FQNEAQ. Trimming took off 5 bases at V and 2 bases at J, with 13 bases between the two ends. CDR3 protein: CASSPQGNTYEQYF. The CDR3 nucleotides read TGTGCCAGCAGCCCACAGGGAAATACCTACGAGCAGTACTTC.

This clone appeared once. This chain uses TRBV6-5 with TRBJ2-7; D possibly corresponds to TRBD1 (6 bases). The V end was cut by 8 bases, the J end by 7 bases, with 18 bases between. The germline V gene encodes CDR1 MNHEY and CDR2 SVGAGI. The CDR3 runs 13 residues. The CDR3 DNA reads TGTGCCAGCCATATACAGGGATCGGGAGAGCAGTACTTC. Translation: CASHIQGSGEQYF.

With respect to this clone: Other DNA sequences of this sample code for an identical CDR3. The chain links TRBV19 to TRBJ1-5, with 7 bases that match TRBD1. The germline V gene encodes CDR1 LNHDA and CDR2 SQIVND (reference sequence). Germline trimming cut 6 bases from V and 7 bases from J; bases unmatched to any gene: 6. This CDR3 comprises 13 residues. The CDR3 reads CASSLDRDQPQHF. In DNA, the CDR3 is TGTGCCAGTAGCCTCGACAGGGACCAGCCCCAGCATTTT. Together with reference TRBV19 and TRBJ1-5, the CDR3 gives the full variable domain: DGGITQSPKYLFRKEGQNVTLSCEQNLNHDAMYWYRQDPGQGLRLIYYSQIVNDFQKGDIAEGYSVSREKKESFPLTVTSAQKNPTAFYLCASSLDRDQPQHFGDGTRLSIL.

In regard to this clone: The sample holds other DNA sequences that translate to the same CDR3. The gene calls are TRBV2 and TRBJ1-5; 11 bases line up with TRBD1. CDR1 and CDR2 (germline): SNHLY, FYNNEI. The CDR3 has 14 residues. V trimming: 6 bases; J trimming: 4 bases; junction bases outside the gene matches: 2. The CDR3 is CASSGDRGNQPQHF. The CDR3 DNA is TGTGCCAGCAGCGGGGACAGGGGGAATCAGCCCCAGCATTTT.

The chain is built from TRBV3-1 (or the pseudogene TRBV3-2) and TRBJ2-3; 8 bases fit TRBD2. The CDR3 loop spans 16 amino acids. The ends lost 4 bases at V and 1 base at J; junction bases unmatched: 7. CDR1 is LGHDT and CDR2 is YNNKEL in the germline V gene (reference sequence). The CDR3 is CASSPRGASGTDTQYF. CDR3 DNA: TGTGCCAGCAGCCCGCGGGGGGCTTCTGGCACAGATACGCAGTATTTT.

The chain recombines TRBV5-1 with TRBJ2-2, with 7 bases that match TRBD2. Germline CDR1 is SGHRS and CDR2 is YFSETQ. The CDR3 spans 15 residues. The ends lost 3 bases at V and 6 bases at J; junction bases unmatched: 8. CDR3 region: CASSSGLVRSGELFF. CDR3 bases: TGCGCCAGCAGCTCTGGACTAGTTAGGTCCGGGGAGCTGTTTTTT.

Turning to this clone: The junction departs from germline at one end; a sequencing error may be responsible. This chain uses TRBV5-1 with TRBJ2-7; the D is unclear. Germline loops: CDR1 SGHRS, CDR2 YFSETQ. The CDR3 extends over 16 amino acids. The CDR3 DNA reads as TGCGCCAGCAGCTTGAAGAGGCTAGGAGAATCCTACGAGCAGTACTTT. Its protein is CASSLKRLGESYEQYF. The full variable domain, with the rest looked up from reference TRBV5-1 and TRBJ2-7, is KAGVTQTPRYLIKTRGQQVTLSCSPISGHRSVSWYQQTPGQGLQFLFEYFSETQRNKGNFPGRFSGRQFSNSRSEMNVSTLELGDSALYLCASSLKRLGESYEQYFGPGTRLTVT.

V is TRBV5-1 and J is TRBJ2-2; possible D gene TRBD2, 6 bases. The ends were cut back, 2 bases at V and 2 bases at J, with 10 bases in the middle. Germline assignment: CDR1 SGHRS and CDR2 YFSETQ. CDR3 length equals 15 residues. As DNA, the CDR3 is TGCGCCAGCAGCTTCATTAGCGGAAACACCGGGGAGCTGTTTTTT. Protein: CASSFISGNTGELFF. The entire variable domain, with the rest obtained from reference TRBV5-1 and TRBJ2-2, is as follows: KAGVTQTPRYLIKTRGQQVTLSCSPISGHRSVSWYQQTPGQGLQFLFEYFSETQRNKGNFPGRFSGRQFSNSRSEMNVSTLELGDSALYLCASSFISGNTGELFFGEGSRLTVL.

The chain recombines TRBV6-5 with TRBJ1-2; D gene ambiguous. Per the germline V gene, CDR1 is MNHEY and CDR2 is SVGAGI. V shed 9 bases and J shed 0 bases, with 17 bases lying between them. The CDR3 has 15 amino acids. The CDR3 loop is CASAVRGQSNYGYTF. The CDR3 DNA follows: TGTGCCAGTGCGGTTCGCGGGCAGTCTAACTATGGCTACACCTTC.

The gene calls are TRBV30 and TRBJ1-2; D is ambiguous. Germline values: CDR1 GTSNPN, CDR2 SVGIG (reference sequence). The CDR3 runs 12 residues. Trimming pared 2 bases from V and 1 base from J, leaving 5 bases between. The CDR3 region has the DNA TGTGCCTGGAGTTACAGTAACTATGGCTACACCTTC. As protein: CAWSYSNYGYTF.

The V gene is TRBV15, the J gene TRBJ2-7; 11 nucleotides line up with TRBD1. The CDR3 spans 16 residues. Germline CDR1 LNHNV, CDR2 YYDKDF (reference sequence). With 1 base clipped from V and 1 base from J, the junction kept 3 bases outside the gene matches. CDR3 DNA sequence: TGTGCCACCAGCAGAGTCGGGACAGGGGGATCCTACGAGCAGTACTTC. This translates into CATSRVGTGGSYEQYF.

V gene TRBV5-1 combines with J gene TRBJ2-2, with 7 bases matching TRBD2. The germline V gene encodes CDR1 SGHRS and CDR2 YFSETQ. The CDR3 spans 16 residues. The trim removed 0 bases at V and 5 bases at J, leaving 7 bases unmatched. As DNA, the CDR3 is TGCGCCAGCAGCTTGGAGGGAGCGGGACGGACCGGGGAGCTGTTTTTT. Translation: CASSLEGAGRTGELFF.

V usage is TRBV12-5 and J usage is TRBJ2-7; 12 nucleotides match TRBD2. Germline V gives CDR1 LGHNT, CDR2 FRNRAP. The J segment lost 2 bases and the V segment lost 1 base, leaving 3 bases of the junction unmatched. The CDR3 length is 16 residues. In DNA form, the CDR3 reads TGTGCTAGTGGTTTGGCGACTAGCGGGAGACCCTACGAGCAGTACTTC. Its translation is CASGLATSGRPYEQYF.